The clone carrying this T cell receptor (beta chain) showed up just a few times. Its antigen is not known. The authors ran a second PCR of 7 to 11 cycles using a sample-barcoded 5' primer and a J-beta primer mix. TCRdb reprocessed the 5' RACE reads via MiXCR and lists one record per CDR3 protein. The profile shows about 1.6 million distinct CDR3 sequences, roughly 32% of them singletons. These data originate in a study of blood T cells in healthy people across ages. Study observations and caveats: Older age went with lower TCR beta diversity per million T cells, in a roughly linear way.

V lost 3 bases, J lost 4 bases, and 15 bases lay in between. The CDR3 runs 15 residues. Per germline, CDR1 MNHNY and CDR2 SVGAGI (reference sequence). The sample providers were healthy Caucasian people from Russia, aged roughly 6 to 90. Whenever a sample was processed, at least 6 million PBMCs were isolated. Sequenced sample: blood. The clonotype originates from a woman aged 25 to 45 in good health. This sequence joins TRBV6-6 and TRBJ2-5; tentatively, D is TRBD2 (7 bases). The CDR3 DNA is TGTGCCAGCAGTTATGGGGGGGCCGCTGTAGAGACCCAGTACTTC. Its translation is CASSYGGAAVETQYF.